The next 10 T cell receptor beta chains were all read from a single sample in a study of T cell changes during pregnancy in multiple sclerosis. This table comes from immunoSEQ multiplex PCR, and its TCRdb copy is limited to in-frame clones, with some not included. The table has about 100,000 clones, about 90% seen once. The specimen comprised peripheral blood, sampled after pregnancy. These receptors were obtained from a female donor with multiple sclerosis, enrolled in a pregnancy study.

The V and J genes are TRBV30 and TRBJ2-3; 15 bases are shared with TRBD2. CDR3 length: 17 amino acids. Losses at the gene ends were 2 bases for V and 6 bases for J; bases not matched to a gene: 9. Germline V CDR1 and CDR2: GTSNPN, SVGIG (reference sequence). The DNA for the CDR3 is TGTGCCTGGAGTAATAGACGGACTAGCGGGAGGGGCGATACGCAGTATTTT. Translated: CAWSNRRTSGRGDTQYF.

This sequence joins TRBV5-1 and TRBJ1-2; 7 nucleotides match TRBD1. This CDR3 spans 15 amino acids. The J segment lost 3 bases and the V segment lost 0 bases, leaving 5 bases of the junction unmatched. Germline V CDR1 and CDR2: SGHRS, YFSETQ. CDR3 region: CASSLGADRYYGYTF. The CDR3 DNA follows: TGCGCCAGCAGCTTGGGGGCGGACAGGTACTATGGCTACACCTTC.

The gene calls are TRBV19 and TRBJ2-3, with a weak D call TRBD2 (5 bases). V lost 5 bases, J lost 5 bases, and 11 bases lay in between. The germline V gene has CDR1 LNHDA and CDR2 SQIVND (reference sequence). The CDR3 consists of 13 residues. The CDR3 bases are TGTGCCAGTAGTCCGAGGGAGTTAGATACGCAGTATTTT. This translates into CASSPRELDTQYF.

The V call is TRBV13, the J call TRBJ2-3; 8 bases are shared with TRBD2. With V trimmed by 2 bases and J by 3 bases, 10 bases remained unmatched. Germline V gene lookup returns CDR1 PRHDT and CDR2 FYEKMQ (reference sequence). The CDR3 is made up of 17 amino acids. The chain's CDR3 is CASSLKPSGLDTDTQYF. The CDR3 region has the DNA TGTGCCAGCAGCTTAAAGCCTAGCGGGCTCGATACAGATACGCAGTATTTT.

The chain is built from TRBV5-6 and TRBJ1-5, with TRBD1 matching over 9 bases. The CDR3 extends over 17 amino acids. The V gene's germline CDR1 is SGHDT and CDR2 YYEEEE. The J segment lost 2 bases and the V segment lost 0 bases, leaving 6 bases of the junction unmatched. The chain's CDR3 is CASSLAGQGRRNQPQHF. CDR3 nucleotide sequence: TGTGCCAGCAGCTTGGCGGGACAGGGTCGTCGCAATCAGCCCCAGCATTTT.

The V call is TRBV5-8, the J call TRBJ2-5, with D possibly being TRBD2 (5 bases). V gave up 2 bases and J gave up 3 bases, with 14 bases separating them. The CDR3 is 15 residues long. The V gene's germline CDR1 is SGHTS and CDR2 YDEGEE. This chain's CDR3 is CASSLGISDEETQYF. The CDR3 DNA follows: TGTGCCAGCAGCTTAGGGATTAGCGACGAAGAGACCCAGTACTTC.

This clone has a single count. The chain uses TRBV20-1 and TRBJ2-3, with D perhaps matching TRBD2 (7 bases). CDR1 is DFQATT, CDR2 SNEGSKA, per germline (reference sequence). The CDR3 runs 11 residues. With 5 bases removed from V and 8 bases from J, the gap between germline ends came to 11 bases. The CDR3: CSAWGGGTQYF. CDR3 DNA sequence: TGCAGTGCTTGGGGAGGGGGTACGCAGTATTTT.

This chain joins TRBV4-1 and TRBJ2-1, with 10 bases fitting TRBD2. Germline V gene data show CDR1 as MGHRA and CDR2 as YSYEKL. V dropped 4 bases and J dropped 5; count of bases not matched to a gene: 5. The CDR3 consists of 15 residues. CDR3 sequence: CASSPLAGAHNEQFF. CDR3 nucleotides: TGCGCCAGCAGCCCTCTAGCGGGAGCCCACAATGAGCAGTTCTTC.

This clone was detected only once. The chain has TRBV7-3 and TRBJ2-1; 11 bases line up with TRBD2. V trimming: 3 bases; J trimming: 4 bases; junction bases outside the gene matches: 14. The CDR3 runs 19 residues. Germline CDR1 reads SGHTA; CDR2 reads FQGTGA. The CDR3 DNA sequence: TGTGCCAGCAGCTTTGTCCCCTCACTAGCGGGGGAGGCATACAATGAGCAGTTCTTC. Translation: CASSFVPSLAGEAYNEQFF. Combining the CDR3 with reference TRBV7-3 and TRBJ2-1 gives the whole variable domain GAGVSQTPSNKVTEKGKYVELRCDPISGHTALYWYRQSLGQGPEFLIYFQGTGAADDSGLPNDRFFAVRPEGSVSTLKIQRTERGDSAVYLCASSFVPSLAGEAYNEQFFGPGTRLTVL.

The chain recombines TRBV7-9 with TRBJ2-3; TRBD2 matches 8 bases. J lost 0 bases, V lost 5 bases, and 4 bases had no gene match. Germline V gene data show CDR1 as SEHNR and CDR2 as FQNEAQ (reference sequence). CDR3 length: 15 residues. The CDR3 DNA reads as TGTGCCAGCAGCGCTCCTAGCGGGAGCACAGATACGCAGTATTTT. Translating it yields CASSAPSGSTDTQYF.